The 2 T cell receptor beta chains below all came from one sample that was sequenced in a study of cytomegalovirus exposure and HLA in healthy donors. Measured with immunoSEQ multiplex PCR; TCRdb has only the in-frame clones, and not every one. The table has tens of thousands of clones, approximately 81% seen once; the top ten hold 9% to 14%. Sequencing was performed on PBMCs. The receptors shown here come from a young woman in good health and CMV-seropositive.

The CDR3 loop is CASSLRGGSYEQYF. CDR3 DNA sequence: TGTGCCAGCAGTTTGCGGGGGGGCTCCTACGAGCAGTACTTC. The chain combines TRBV27 with TRBJ2-7; 9 bases map to TRBD2. The CDR3 totals 14 residues. V was clipped by 3 bases and J by 0 bases; unmatched bases: 0. Germline-derived CDR1 and CDR2 are MNHEY and SMNVEV (reference sequence).

The gene calls are TRBV19 and TRBJ1-5, with D perhaps TRBD1 (5 bases). The length of the CDR3 is 16 residues. Trimming took 1 base from V and 2 from J, leaving 12 bases between them. Looked up from germline, CDR1 is LNHDA and CDR2 is SQIVND (reference sequence). CDR3 DNA sequence: TGTGCCAGTAGTATAGGCAGGGCAGAGGGCAATCAGCCCCAGCATTTT. Residues: CASSIGRAEGNQPQHF.